This T cell receptor beta chain was captured by sequencing in a study of T cells in Graves' hyperthyroidism and ophthalmopathy. A note on this clonotype: An end of the junction does not agree with germline; a read error may underlie this.

Over 18 months, lack of ophthalmopathy progression marked Graves' hyperthyroidism as stable. PBMCs were collected from a roughly 9.7 ml volume of fresh peripheral blood. The germline gives CDR1 ENHRY, CDR2 SYGVKD. The CDR3 length is 17 residues. The investigators amplified TCR beta CDR3 regions from RNA transcripts. Researchers ran a first-round RT-PCR on the TCR CDR3 using the HTBI primer set. In TCRdb, the multiplex PCR reads were re-called with MiXCR into one record per CDR3 protein. In the table there are about 760,000 distinct CDR3 sequences, 35% of which are singletons. Sequencing used blood. The rearrangement uses TRBV10-3 and TRBJ1-5, with no clear D. The TCR comes from a woman aged 40 to 50 with Graves' hyperthyroidism. Here the CDR3 reads CASSEMSANHANQPQHF. CDR3 coding DNA: TGTGCCAGCAGTGAAATGTCGGCAAACCACGCCAATCAGCCCCAGCATTTT.